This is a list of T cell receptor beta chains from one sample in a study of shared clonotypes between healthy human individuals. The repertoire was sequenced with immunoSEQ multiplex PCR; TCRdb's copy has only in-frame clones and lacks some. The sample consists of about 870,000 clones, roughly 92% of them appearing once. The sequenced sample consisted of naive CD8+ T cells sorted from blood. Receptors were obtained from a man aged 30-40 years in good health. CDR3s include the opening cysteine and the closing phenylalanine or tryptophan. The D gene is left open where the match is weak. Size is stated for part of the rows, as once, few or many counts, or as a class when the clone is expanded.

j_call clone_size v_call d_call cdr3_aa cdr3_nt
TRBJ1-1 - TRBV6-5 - CASRIGGENTEAFF TGTGCCAGCAGGATAGGGGGTGAGAACACTGAAGCTTTCTTT
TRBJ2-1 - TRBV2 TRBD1 CASIGTGLNNEQFF TGTGCCAGCATAGGGACAGGGCTCAACAATGAGCAGTTCTTC
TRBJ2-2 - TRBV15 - CATSTATEAFNTGELFF TGTGCCACCAGCACTGCGACAGAGGCGTTTAACACCGGGGAGCTGTTTTTT
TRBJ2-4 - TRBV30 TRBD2 CAWSVLAPTSGIVKNIQYF TGTGCCTGGAGTGTATTGGCCCCAACTAGCGGGATTGTCAAAAACATTCAGTACTTC
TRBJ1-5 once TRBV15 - CATRTVRENSNQPQHF TGTGCCACCCGCACCGTCAGAGAGAATAGCAATCAGCCCCAGCATTTT
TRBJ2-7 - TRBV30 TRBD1 CAWSVRFLRTGGRMGYEQYF TGTGCCTGGAGTGTACGTTTCCTGAGGACAGGTGGACGGATGGGCTACGAGCAGTACTTC
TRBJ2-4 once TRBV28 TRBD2 CASSQGRGGAKNIQYF TGTGCCAGCAGCCAAGGTCGGGGGGGAGCCAAAAACATTCAGTACTTC
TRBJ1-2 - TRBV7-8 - CASSLSENYGYTF TGTGCCAGCAGCTTATCGGAGAACTATGGCTACACCTTC
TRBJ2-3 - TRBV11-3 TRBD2 CASSWGAGGPDTQYF TGTGCCAGCAGCTGGGGAGCGGGAGGGCCAGATACGCAGTATTTT
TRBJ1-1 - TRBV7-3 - CASSSTEKNTEAFF TGTGCCAGCAGCTCGACAGAAAAGAACACTGAAGCTTTCTTT
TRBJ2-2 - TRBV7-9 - CANLHGVAGELFF TGTGCCAACCTCCACGGGGTCGCCGGGGAGCTGTTTTTT
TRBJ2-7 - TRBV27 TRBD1 CASSFGTGYEQYF TGTGCCAGCAGTTTCGGGACAGGGTACGAGCAGTACTTC
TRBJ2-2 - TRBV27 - CASSLSGAPGELFF TGTGCCAGCAGTTTATCGGGAGCCCCCGGGGAGCTGTTTTTT
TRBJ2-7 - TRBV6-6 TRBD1 CATIGQGVDEQYF TGTGCCACTATAGGACAGGGGGTTGACGAGCAGTACTTC
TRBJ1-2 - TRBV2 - CASSLAHDFLRLADYGYTF TGTGCCAGCAGTCTAGCTCACGACTTCTTAAGGCTCGCGGACTATGGCTACACCTTC
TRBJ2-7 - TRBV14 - CASRGTTSAREQYF TGTGCCAGCAGGGGAACTACCTCGGCACGGGAGCAGTACTTC
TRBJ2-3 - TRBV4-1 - CASSQNPRLTDTQYF TGCGCCAGCAGCCAAAATCCTAGACTCACAGATACGCAGTATTTT
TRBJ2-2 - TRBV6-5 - CASTPTGNTGELFF TGTGCCAGCACCCCGACAGGGAACACCGGGGAGCTGTTTTTT
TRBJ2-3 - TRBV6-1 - CASSEWAGLTDTQYF TGTGCCAGCAGTGAATGGGCGGGCCTCACAGATACGCAGTATTTT
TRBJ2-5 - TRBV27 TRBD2 CASRNPLAGEETQYF TGTGCCAGCAGAAACCCACTAGCGGGAGAAGAGACCCAGTACTTC
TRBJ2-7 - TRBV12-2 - CASRLVRRTGSYEQYF TGTGCAAGTCGCTTAGTCCGAAGGACAGGCTCCTACGAGCAGTACTTC
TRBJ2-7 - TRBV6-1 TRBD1 CASSEGQTYEQYF TGTGCCAGCAGCGAGGGACAGACCTACGAGCAGTACTTC
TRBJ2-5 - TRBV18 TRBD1 CASSSGQAQETQYF TGTGCCAGCTCAAGCGGACAGGCCCAAGAGACCCAGTACTTC
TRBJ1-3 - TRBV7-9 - CASSSGADSGNTIYF TGTGCCAGCAGCTCTGGGGCTGACTCTGGAAACACCATATATTTT
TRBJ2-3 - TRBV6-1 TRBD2 CASSEFTSGSSWDTQYF TGTGCCAGCAGTGAATTCACTAGCGGGAGTTCATGGGATACGCAGTATTTT
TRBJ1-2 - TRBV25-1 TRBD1 CASSEGTGEDYGYTF TGTGCCAGCAGTGAAGGGACAGGAGAAGACTATGGCTACACCTTC
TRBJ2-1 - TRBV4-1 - CASSQEMTGNEQFF TGCGCCAGCAGCCAAGAAATGACAGGCAATGAGCAGTTCTTC
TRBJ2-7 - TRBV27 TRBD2 CASSTQAGGPGNEQYF TGTGCCAGCAGTACCCAAGCGGGAGGGCCTGGTAACGAGCAGTACTTC
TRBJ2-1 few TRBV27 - CASSFPGNEQFF TGTGCCAGCAGTTTTCCGGGCAATGAGCAGTTCTTC
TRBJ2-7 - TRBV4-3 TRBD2 CASSHAGGYEQYF TGCGCCAGCAGCCACGCGGGGGGCTACGAGCAGTACTTC
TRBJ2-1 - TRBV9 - CASSVAGPSYNEQFF TGTGCCAGCAGCGTCGCGGGGCCATCCTACAATGAGCAGTTCTTC
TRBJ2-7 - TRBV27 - CASRGLGWEQYF TGTGCCAGCAGGGGGCTGGGGTGGGAGCAGTACTTC
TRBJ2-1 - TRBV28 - CASSFRLYNEQFF TGTGCCAGCAGTTTCAGGCTCTACAATGAGCAGTTCTTC
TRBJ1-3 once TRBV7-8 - CASSLVGSGNTIYF TGTGCCAGCAGCTTAGTAGGGTCTGGAAACACCATATATTTT
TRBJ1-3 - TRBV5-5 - CASSSVGVGGNTIYF TGTGCCAGCAGCTCGGTTGGGGTTGGTGGAAACACCATATATTTT
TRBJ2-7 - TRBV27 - CASSWGGPYEQYF TGTGCCAGCAGTTGGGGTGGCCCCTACGAGCAGTACTTC
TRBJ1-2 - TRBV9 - CASRAPGQNYGYTF TGTGCCAGCAGGGCCCCGGGACAAAACTATGGCTACACCTTC